Each of the 16 T cell receptor beta chains below was sequenced from the same sample in a study of circulating CD8 cells and anti-PD-1 response in melanoma. TCR libraries were prepared from around 15 ng of total RNA with the QIAseq Immune Repertoire TCR panel. TCRdb recomputed calls from the reads with MiXCR, one row per CDR3 protein. Altogether some 1,000 distinct CDR3 sequences are present, roughly 9% being singletons, with the ten largest covering about 31%. Four subsets defined by PD-1 and/or TIGIT were sorted from live CD3+CD8+TCRalphabeta+ cells. Specimen: CD8+ T cells from PBMCs, collected at baseline or after one month of anti-PD-1 therapy (not recorded which). The receptors were sampled from a human donor with melanoma.

By its share, this clonotype is large. V and J are TRBV19 and TRBJ1-5; the D gene is possibly TRBD1 (6 bases). V lost 7 bases, J lost 9 bases, and 13 bases lay in between. CDR3 length: 12 amino acids. CDR1 LNHDA and CDR2 SQIVND come from the germline V gene (reference sequence). CDR3 sequence (DNA): TGTGCCAGTAACACAGGGCCTACGCCCCAGCATTTT. The encoded protein is CASNTGPTPQHF.

This clonotype qualifies as medium-sized. The chain recombines TRBV7-3 with TRBJ2-3; 8 bases are shared with TRBD1. The CDR3 sequence is 15 residues long. After removal of 2 bases from V and 5 bases from J, the junction contained 6 bases not matched to a gene. Germline loops: CDR1 SGHTA, CDR2 FQGTGA. In DNA, the CDR3 is TGTGCCAGCAGCTTACTGACAGGGGCGGAAGATACGCAGTATTTT. Protein product: CASSLLTGAEDTQYF.

By frequency in the sample, this clonotype is medium-sized. This chain uses TRBV4-1 with TRBJ1-2; D gene ambiguous. Trimming took 3 bases from V and 1 from J, leaving 6 bases between them. The CDR3 totals 13 residues. CDR1 MGHRA and CDR2 YSYEKL come from the germline V gene. CDR3 sequence: CASSHDNNYGYTF. Here the CDR3 DNA reads TGCGCCAGCAGCCACGACAATAACTATGGCTACACCTTC.

This clonotype appeared a few times. This chain joins TRBV30 and TRBJ2-7; TRBD2 matches 13 bases. The CDR3 has 17 residues. With V trimmed by 2 bases and J by 0 bases, 7 bases remained unmatched. In germline, CDR1 is GTSNPN, CDR2 SVGIG (reference sequence). This CDR3 is CAWSSTSGGPSSYEQYF. CDR3 DNA sequence: TGTGCCTGGAGTTCGACTAGCGGGGGGCCCAGCTCCTACGAGCAGTACTTC.

This clonotype is judged medium-sized (0.01 to 0.1%). V gene TRBV19 combines with J gene TRBJ2-1, with a possible D match to TRBD2 (5 bases). The length of the CDR3 is 13 residues. Germline lookup yields CDR1 LNHDA and CDR2 SQIVND (reference sequence). Trimming cost V 3 bases and J 5 bases, with 8 bases left between them. The CDR3 DNA reads as TGTGCCAGTAGTATTACGGAGGACAATGAGCAGTTCTTC. It yields the protein CASSITEDNEQFF.

Notes on this clonotype: It is likely a read error, because the conserved phenylalanine at the end of the CDR3 is missing. The rearrangement joins TRBV30 to TRBJ2-7, with D maybe TRBD1 (5 bases). This CDR3 contains 12 residues. Looked up from germline, CDR1 is GTSNPN and CDR2 is SVGIG (reference sequence). Trimming took off 3 bases at V and 3 bases at J, with 9 bases between the two ends. CDR3 DNA sequence: TGTGCCTGGAGGGCAGGGAACTACGAGCAGTACCTC. This encodes CAWRAGNYEQYL.

This clonotype turned up a few times. The chain joins TRBV4-1 to TRBJ2-7; maybe TRBD1 (6 bases). Germline values: CDR1 MGHRA, CDR2 YSYEKL. Trimming left V 0 bases short and J 3 bases short, with 12 bases between. The length of the CDR3 is 15 residues. CDR3 protein: CASSQDGGVGYEQYF. The DNA for the CDR3 is TGCGCCAGCAGCCAAGATGGGGGCGTTGGCTACGAGCAGTACTTC.

In this sample, this clonotype is medium-sized. V usage is TRBV2 and J usage is TRBJ2-7, with TRBD2 identical over 7 bases. The CDR3 length is 13 residues. Germline CDR1 is SNHLY and CDR2 is FYNNEI. V trimming: 8 bases; J trimming: 7 bases; junction bases outside the gene matches: 11. The CDR3 loop is CASDASGSGEQYF. The CDR3 bases are TGTGCCAGCGACGCTAGCGGAAGTGGAGAGCAGTACTTC.

This clonotype rates as medium-sized. The CDR3 is CSVQSGNGYTF. CDR3 nucleotides: TGCAGCGTTCAATCTGGTAATGGCTACACCTTC. This rearrangement joins TRBV29-1 to TRBJ1-2; D gene unclear. The germline V gene encodes CDR1 SQVTM and CDR2 ANQGSEA. This CDR3 is built from 11 residues. V lost 5 bases, J lost 6 bases, and 10 bases lay in between.

This clonotype ranks as medium-sized. The rearrangement uses TRBV4-1 and TRBJ2-1; TRBD2 matches 9 bases. The CDR3 is 17 residues long. V lost 0 bases, J lost 8 bases, and 11 bases stayed unmatched. From germline, CDR1 is MGHRA and CDR2 YSYEKL. This CDR3 reads CASSQDIGAGGLDEQFF. The CDR3 coding sequence is TGCGCCAGCAGCCAAGATATAGGAGCGGGGGGTCTAGATGAGCAGTTCTTC.

This clonotype is categorized as medium-sized (0.01 to 0.1%). This chain links TRBV25-1 with TRBJ2-1; D is ambiguous. CDR3 length: 11 residues. Germline CDR1 is MGHDK and CDR2 is SYGVNS. Trimming took off 5 bases at V and 6 bases at J, with 5 bases between the two ends. CDR3 residues: CASSIFNEQFF. The CDR3 bases are TGTGCCAGCAGTATCTTCAATGAGCAGTTCTTC.

Sample share makes this clonotype medium-sized. V gene TRBV19 combines with J gene TRBJ2-1; 7 nucleotides line up with TRBD2. In germline, CDR1 is LNHDA, CDR2 SQIVND (reference sequence). The CDR3 totals 13 residues. J gave up 10 bases and V 3 bases, and 6 bases lay outside the gene matches. The CDR3 reads CASSIRAGWEQFF. In nucleotides, the CDR3 is TGTGCCAGTAGTATTCGAGCGGGGTGGGAGCAGTTCTTC.

This clonotype is labeled as medium-sized. The gene calls are TRBV4-1 and TRBJ2-2; D uncertain. The V and J ends lost 0 bases and 3 bases respectively, with 5 bases between them. Germline V gives CDR1 MGHRA, CDR2 YSYEKL. The CDR3 totals 14 residues. CDR3 in DNA: TGCGCCAGCAGCCAAGATCCAGACACCGGGGAGCTGTTTTTT. It is translated as CASSQDPDTGELFF.

This clonotype is medium-sized in the sample. The chain combines TRBV9 with TRBJ1-2; 11 bases fit TRBD1. Germline assignment: CDR1 SGDLS and CDR2 YYNGEE. This CDR3 has 15 residues. Trimming removed 3 bases from V and 6 bases from J; junction bases left unmatched: 7. Here the CDR3 reads CASSGEWTGGDGYTF. DNA for the CDR3: TGTGCCAGCAGCGGAGAATGGACAGGGGGCGATGGCTACACCTTC. The full variable domain, with the rest looked up from reference TRBV9 and TRBJ1-2, is DSGVTQTPKHLITATGQRVTLRCSPRSGDLSVYWYQQSLDQGLQFLIQYYNGEERAKGNILERFSAQQFPDLHSELNLSSLELGDSALYFCASSGEWTGGDGYTFGSGTRLTVV.

The chain uses TRBV6-2 or TRBV6-3 and TRBJ2-1; tentative D call: TRBD2 (5 bases). CDR3 size: 13 residues. Trimming cost V 2 bases and J 8 bases, with 10 bases left between them. Germline lookup yields CDR1 MNHEY and CDR2 SVGEGT. The CDR3 loop is CASSYRAEDEQFF. DNA for the CDR3: TGTGCCAGCAGTTACCGGGCGGAGGATGAGCAGTTCTTC.

About this clonotype itself: One base away lies a much larger clone, so this may be a sequencing read error. The rearrangement links TRBV28 to TRBJ2-7; 8 positions agree with TRBD1. Germline V gene sequence: CDR1 MDHEN, CDR2 SYDVKM. This CDR3 is built from 15 residues. CDR3 sequence reads: CASRDTGTGFYEQCF. As DNA, the CDR3 is TGTGCCAGCAGGGATACCGGGACAGGATTCTACGAGCAGTGCTTC.